This T cell receptor (beta chain) was captured by sequencing in a study of OX40 agonist ivuxolimab in advanced cancers. Regarding the research as a whole: The costimulatory receptor OX40 (CD134) was targeted by ivuxolimab, a fully human IgG2 agonistic monoclonal antibody. Intravenous ivuxolimab was administered to patients every 2 weeks at six dose levels: 0.01, 0.1, 0.3, 1.5, 3 and 10 mg/kg. Of the approximately 50 dose-escalation patients, hepatocellular carcinoma was present in about 20, melanoma in roughly 15, renal cell carcinoma in 9 and head and neck cancer in 9. In the dose-escalation cohort, roughly 82% of patients were male, and the mean age was roughly 56 years with a range of roughly 23 to 79. Patients were allowed to have had prior anti-PD-1, anti-PD-L1 or anti-CTLA-4 therapy, and approximately 40% of the dose-escalation patients had been treated with checkpoint inhibitors. Partial responses were achieved by three dose-escalation patients, of whom one had hepatocellular carcinoma and two had cutaneous melanoma. Peripheral TCRbeta sequencing was intended to test whether TCR sequence diversity was altered and clonal T-cell expansion was caused by ivuxolimab. The paper reports the monotherapy dose-escalation portion (N of about 52 patients) of the phase I ivuxolimab trial. Overall study results and their limits: After ivuxolimab, CD8+ T cells had more expanded clones than CD4+ T cells on average. Which antigens the clonally expanded peripheral T cells were specific for was not determined. In partial responders in the 0.1-3.0 mg/kg groups, normalized peripheral clonal expansion was found to be among the lowest, especially among CD8+ T cells. Low levels of normalized T-cell clonal expansion were also shown by some nonresponding patients. At doses of 0.1 to 3.0 mg/kg, clonal expansion of both CD4+ and CD8+ blood T cells was observed from baseline to week 6.

A word on this clone: What this receptor recognizes is not known. No much larger clonotype is one base removed from it; base qualities were not supplied.

The trial excluded patients who had a history of autoimmune disease or who were on systemic immunosuppression. Peripheral blood for TCR sequencing was drawn from every dose cohort at baseline, at cycle 4 day 1 and at cycle 7 day 1. Samples came from an open-label, multicenter, first-in-human phase I dose-escalation trial of ivuxolimab. The trial enrolled adults with locally advanced or metastatic head and neck squamous cell, hepatocellular, melanoma or renal cell carcinoma. Before TCR sequencing, CD4+ T cells and CD8+ T cells from peripheral blood were sorted into separate populations. The germline V gene encodes CDR1 SQVTM and CDR2 ANQGSEA. V is shortened by 4 bases, J by 0 bases, and the region joining them spans 9 bases. Including cysteine and phenylalanine, the CDR3 has 13 amino acids. Only the CDR3 part of the read is kept: 39 bases, read in frame from the first base. For sequencing of the TCRbeta CDR3 region, genomic DNA was extracted from the sorted cells. TCRbeta CDR3 regions were sequenced using the immunoSEQ Assay. TCRdb obtained this table from immuneACCESS and retained in-frame rearrangements with V and J assigned. These tables miss some clones; where compared with another copy, unresolved V genes account for less than half of the shortfall, and the remainder is unexplained. The sample table holds fewer than 65,000 clones, of which over 75% were seen once. About 5.6% of the sample is in the top ten clones.

The sequences come from CD4+ or CD8+ T cells sorted from blood, collected in a trial of the OX40 agonist ivuxolimab. The sequence came from an adult with an advanced solid tumor such as melanoma, head and neck, liver or kidney cancer. The sequence links TRBV29-1 to TRBJ1-1; the D gene assignment is ambiguous. The encoded CDR3 is CSVVSQMNTEAFF. Read as DNA, the sequence is TGCAGCGTTGTCAGTCAGATGAACACTGAAGCTTTCTTT.